This TCR beta chain is from a study of shared clonotypes between healthy human individuals. TCRdb's copy holds only in-frame clones and misses some; the assay was immunoSEQ multiplex PCR. The table shows 600,000 to 750,000 clones, with about two thirds occurring only once. Comments on this clone: No antigen is known for it. Other DNA sequences in the same sample also yield this CDR3.

Study-level points and caveats: Approximately 4.5% was the fraction of naive CD4 clonotypes found shared across several donors.

Looked up from germline, CDR1 is KGHSH and CDR2 is LQKENI. This CDR3 region has 13 residues. Trimming took off 3 bases at V and 3 bases at J, with 9 bases between the two ends. The gene calls are TRBV18 and TRBJ2-7, with D maybe TRBD1 (5 bases). The TCR sequence derives from a woman in her twenties or thirties in good health. The sample comprised memory CD4+ T cells sorted from blood. Subset here: CD45RA-negative fraction. The CDR3 region is CASSPGLSYEQYF. The CDR3, as DNA: TGTGCCAGCTCACCGGGGCTAAGCTACGAGCAGTACTTC.